The 30 T cell receptor beta chains below come from one sample, sequenced in a study of OX40 agonist ivuxolimab in advanced cancers. Method: immunoSEQ multiplex PCR; TCRdb's copy keeps in-frame clones and lacks some. Found here are approximately 50,000 clones, just under 95% of them singletons; the top ten hold roughly 11%. The sequenced sample was CD4+ or CD8+ T cells sorted from blood, obtained in a trial of the OX40 agonist ivuxolimab. The source of these receptors is an adult with an advanced solid tumor such as melanoma, head and neck, liver or kidney cancer.

The rearrangement links TRBV4-2 to TRBJ2-1; 7 bases match TRBD1. Germline V lookup: CDR1 LGHNA, CDR2 YNFKEQ. This CDR3 has 15 amino acids. The trim removed 2 bases at V and 4 bases at J, leaving 5 bases unmatched. Here the CDR3 reads CASSQRQGPYNEQFF. Written as DNA, the CDR3 is TGTGCCAGCAGCCAACGACAGGGCCCTTACAATGAGCAGTTCTTC.

The genes are TRBV2 and TRBJ2-7; no definite D call. The CDR3 has 14 amino acids. Germline CDR1 reads SNHLY; CDR2 reads FYNNEI. The V gene lost 3 bases and the J gene lost 2 bases, with 11 bases spanning the gap. CDR3 protein: CASSDRQDPYEQYF. The CDR3 coding sequence is TGTGCCAGCAGTGACCGGCAGGACCCCTACGAGCAGTACTTC.

The rearrangement links TRBV4-1 to TRBJ2-2, with D perhaps TRBD1 (6 bases). This CDR3 has 16 residues. Germline CDR1 reads MGHRA; CDR2 reads YSYEKL. Trimming shortened V by 1 base and J by 3 bases, and 12 bases separated the two germline ends. CDR3 DNA sequence: TGCGCCAGCAGCCAAGGAACAGGGTTGGACACCGGGGAGCTGTTTTTT. Protein: CASSQGTGLDTGELFF.

This chain's CDR3 is CASSLDLVWEQYF. Written as DNA, the CDR3 is TGTGCCAGCAGCTTAGACCTGGTCTGGGAGCAGTACTTC. This chain connects TRBV11-3 to TRBJ2-7, with D uncertain. V lost 0 bases, J lost 7 bases, and 10 bases lay in between. CDR3 length equals 13 residues. Germline V gives CDR1 SGHNT, CDR2 YENEEA.

The chain has TRBV6-6 and TRBJ2-7; D remains ambiguous. CDR3 length: 15 residues. V dropped 6 bases and J dropped 1 base, with 16 bases sitting between them. Germline V gene lookup returns CDR1 MNHNY and CDR2 SVGAGI (reference sequence). In DNA, the CDR3 is TGTGCCAGCAGCGGTCGCCCGGCAGAGTCCTACGAGCAGTACTTC. This translates into CASSGRPAESYEQYF.

V gene TRBV27 combines with J gene TRBJ1-1; TRBD1 matches at 7 bases. Germline lookup yields CDR1 MNHEY and CDR2 SMNVEV (reference sequence). V trimming: 5 bases; J trimming: 3 bases; junction bases outside the gene matches: 3. The CDR3 has 13 residues. CDR3: CASSVQGDTEAFF. The CDR3 coding sequence is TGTGCCAGCAGTGTTCAGGGGGACACTGAAGCTTTCTTT.

V and J are TRBV7-9 and TRBJ2-2, with 7 bases matching TRBD2. Trimming at V came to 7 bases and at J to 9 bases, leaving 14 bases not matched to a gene. Germline V gene sequence: CDR1 SEHNR, CDR2 FQNEAQ (reference sequence). CDR3 length: 15 amino acids. CDR3 sequence reads: CASTPRGDEARELFF. The CDR3 nucleotides are TGTGCCAGCACCCCCCGGGGGGACGAAGCCAGGGAGCTGTTTTTT.

The chain combines TRBV7-9 with TRBJ2-3; 7 positions match TRBD2. V shed 5 bases and J 5 bases; nucleotides not matched to a gene: 13. The CDR3 runs 16 residues. CDR1 is SEHNR and CDR2 is FQNEAQ in the germline V gene (reference sequence). The CDR3 DNA reads as TGTGCCAGCAGCCCGGGGGGAGGAATCGGGGAAGATACGCAGTATTTT. Encoded protein: CASSPGGGIGEDTQYF.

This chain joins TRBV5-1 and TRBJ2-3, with 14 bases lining up with TRBD2. The CDR3 is made up of 15 amino acids. The V gene end was trimmed by 4 bases and the J gene end by 3 bases; junction bases not matched to a gene: 1. The germline gives CDR1 SGHRS, CDR2 YFSETQ. This chain's CDR3 is CASSGTSGSTDTQYF. CDR3 in DNA: TGCGCCAGCAGCGGGACTAGCGGGAGTACAGATACGCAGTATTTT.

This rearrangement joins TRBV4-3 to TRBJ2-7; D may be TRBD1 (6 bases). Trimming took 3 bases from V and 4 from J, leaving 16 bases between them. The germline V gene encodes CDR1 LGHNA and CDR2 YSLEER. The CDR3 runs to 15 residues. CDR3 bases: TGCGCCAGCAGCCAGGAAACTGATCAGGGGTACGAGCAGTACTTC. Its translation: CASSQETDQGYEQYF.

The chain recombines TRBV11-3 with TRBJ2-7; weak D call: TRBD2 (7 bases). V was pared by 3 bases and J by 4 bases, with 16 bases between. This CDR3 is 15 amino acids long. Germline-derived CDR1 and CDR2 are SGHNT and YENEEA. The CDR3 spells CASSFPRGARYEQYF. CDR3 nucleotide sequence: TGTGCCAGCAGCTTCCCCCGGGGGGCGAGATACGAGCAGTACTTC.

The chain uses TRBV4-3 and TRBJ2-1; TRBD2 agrees at 7 bases. The CDR3 is 15 residues long. J lost 2 bases, V lost 7 bases, and 8 bases had no gene match. Germline V gene lookup returns CDR1 LGHNA and CDR2 YSLEER. CDR3 region: CASTPLAGTYNEQFF. The CDR3 DNA is TGCGCCAGCACCCCTTTAGCGGGCACCTACAATGAGCAGTTCTTC.

This clone was seen only once. The gene calls are TRBV6-5 and TRBJ1-1; D unresolved. The CDR3 consists of 15 residues. V lost 6 bases to trimming and J lost 2 bases, with 16 bases between them. Per the germline V gene, CDR1 is MNHEY and CDR2 is SVGAGI. The CDR3 DNA reads TGTGCCAGCAGCCTACGCTCGCGGGGAAACACTGAAGCTTTCTTT. Translation: CASSLRSRGNTEAFF.

V gene TRBV5-5 combines with J gene TRBJ2-4, with 10 bases fitting TRBD1. The CDR3 extends over 14 amino acids. After removal of 4 bases from V and 5 bases from J, the junction contained 3 bases not matched to a gene. Germline loops: CDR1 SGHKS, CDR2 YYEKEE (reference sequence). The CDR3 DNA reads TGTGCCAGCAGCCCGGGACAGGGGCAAAACATTCAGTACTTC. Its protein product is CASSPGQGQNIQYF. The full variable domain, rest sourced from reference TRBV5-5 and TRBJ2-4, is DAGVTQSPTHLIKTRGQQVTLRCSPISGHKSVSWYQQVLGQGPQFIFQYYEKEERGRGNFPDRFSARQFPNYSSELNVNALLLGDSALYLCASSPGQGQNIQYFGAGTRLSVL.

The genes are TRBV30 and TRBJ2-2; D unclear. Deletions cut 5 bases from V and 3 bases from J, with 13 bases between. The CDR3 length is 14 residues. Germline values: CDR1 GTSNPN, CDR2 SVGIG (reference sequence). The CDR3 loop is CAWWAFLDTGELFF. The CDR3 DNA is TGTGCCTGGTGGGCGTTCCTAGACACCGGGGAGCTGTTTTTT.

The chain carries TRBV4-3 and TRBJ2-1; unclear D gene. CDR3 length: 12 residues. CDR1 LGHNA and CDR2 YSLEER come from the germline V gene. Trimming shortened V by 3 bases and J by 6 bases, and 6 bases separated the two germline ends. This CDR3 reads CASSQRTNEQFF. The CDR3 DNA reads TGCGCCAGCAGCCAGAGAACCAATGAGCAGTTCTTC.

CDR3 protein: CASTSGLAGAGETQYF. CDR3 coding DNA: TGTGCCAGCACTTCGGGACTAGCGGGTGCGGGGGAGACCCAGTACTTC. The chain uses TRBV2 and TRBJ2-5; 12 bases agree with TRBD2. Per germline, CDR1 SNHLY and CDR2 FYNNEI. The V gene end was trimmed by 7 bases and the J gene end by 5 bases; junction bases not matched to a gene: 11. The CDR3 spans 16 residues.

This chain connects TRBV27 to TRBJ1-5, with D possibly matching TRBD1 (6 bases). Germline V CDR1 and CDR2: MNHEY, SMNVEV (reference sequence). V was clipped by 6 bases and J by 6 bases, with 12 bases between them. CDR3 size: 13 residues. The CDR3 DNA sequence: TGTGCCAGCAGAGGCAGGGGAGGTCAGCCCCAGCATTTT. Amino acids: CASRGRGGQPQHF.

The J gene is TRBJ2-1, the V gene TRBV27, with D unresolved. V gave up 2 bases and J gave up 3 bases, with 11 bases separating them. Germline CDR1 reads MNHEY; CDR2 reads SMNVEV (reference sequence). There are 15 residues in the CDR3. The CDR3, as DNA: TGTGCCAGCAGTTTAGGCAGCCTTCTCTACAATGAGCAGTTCTTC. Protein product: CASSLGSLLYNEQFF.

The chain uses TRBV5-3 and TRBJ2-7, with TRBD1 matching over 7 bases. TRBV5-3 is annotated as an ORF whose role is uncertain. Losses at the gene ends were 4 bases for V and 6 bases for J; bases not matched to a gene: 4. The CDR3 extends over 12 amino acids. CDR3 bases: TGTGCCAGAAGCCTTGGGACAGCCGAGCAGTACTTC. Translating it yields CARSLGTAEQYF.

The gene calls are TRBV7-6 and TRBJ2-7; D may match TRBD1 or TRBD2 (5 bases each). The CDR3 is 14 amino acids. Deletions cut 3 bases from V and 7 bases from J, with 16 bases between. Germline assignment: CDR1 SGHVS and CDR2 FNYEAQ. The CDR3 loop reads CASSFGGTLGEQYF. CDR3 nucleotide sequence: TGTGCCAGCAGCTTTGGGGGAACTCTGGGAGAGCAGTACTTC. The full variable domain, with the rest looked up from reference TRBV7-6 and TRBJ2-7, is GAGVSQSPRYKVTKRGQDVALRCDPISGHVSLYWYRQALGQGPEFLTYFNYEAQQDKSGLPNDRFSAERPEGSISTLTIQRTEQRDSAMYRCASSFGGTLGEQYFGPGTRLTVT.

The chain combines TRBV30 with TRBJ2-7; D is perhaps TRBD1 (5 bases). The germline gives CDR1 GTSNPN, CDR2 SVGIG (reference sequence). Trimming removed 5 bases at V and 2 bases at J, with 7 bases between. The CDR3 sequence is 11 residues long. CDR3 region: CAWATAYEQYF. Written as DNA, the CDR3 is TGTGCCTGGGCGACAGCCTACGAGCAGTACTTC.

The chain joins TRBV28 to TRBJ2-7; tentatively, D is TRBD2 (5 bases). With 3 bases removed from V and 5 bases from J, the gap between germline ends came to 14 bases. Germline CDR1 reads MDHEN; CDR2 reads SYDVKM. The CDR3 has 14 residues. Here the CDR3 DNA reads TGTGCCAGCAGTTTCATCAGTGGGAGCGACGAGCAGTACTTC. Translating gives CASSFISGSDEQYF.

This clone was seen just once. The genes are TRBV9 and TRBJ2-3, with 11 bases aligning to TRBD2. Unmatched junction bases numbered 5, after V lost 2 bases and J lost 6 bases. CDR1 and CDR2 (germline): SGDLS, YYNGEE. This CDR3 is built from 15 residues. This chain's CDR3 is CASSVTSGISDTQYF. CDR3 DNA sequence: TGTGCCAGCAGCGTGACTAGCGGGATATCGGATACGCAGTATTTT.

The gene calls are TRBV2 and TRBJ2-1; D possibly corresponds to TRBD2 (5 bases). CDR3 length: 12 residues. The germline V and J ends were trimmed by 7 bases and 9 bases, with 13 bases remaining between them. The V gene's germline CDR1 is SNHLY and CDR2 FYNNEI. CDR3 DNA sequence: TGTGCCAGCATGAGGCCGGGATTTGAGCAGTTCTTC. Its protein product is CASMRPGFEQFF.

The genes are TRBV9 and TRBJ2-5; D is uncertain. Germline CDR1 SGDLS, CDR2 YYNGEE. V gave up 3 bases and J gave up 3 bases, with 15 bases separating them. CDR3 length: 15 amino acids. The CDR3 coding sequence is TGTGCCAGCAGCGCCTCGAAAGAGAACAAAGAGACCCAGTACTTC. Residues: CASSASKENKETQYF. The full variable domain, with the rest looked up from reference TRBV9 and TRBJ2-5, is DSGVTQTPKHLITATGQRVTLRCSPRSGDLSVYWYQQSLDQGLQFLIQYYNGEERAKGNILERFSAQQFPDLHSELNLSSLELGDSALYFCASSASKENKETQYFGPGTRLLVL.

V usage is TRBV12-5 and J usage is TRBJ1-2; possible D gene TRBD1, 6 bases. Germline lookup yields CDR1 LGHNT and CDR2 FRNRAP. Trimming took 6 bases from V and 7 from J, leaving 15 bases between them. This CDR3 region has 13 residues. The CDR3 sequence: CASGPRQERGYTF. DNA for the CDR3: TGTGCTAGTGGCCCCCGACAGGAGCGTGGCTACACCTTC. Full variable domain (remainder filled in from reference TRBV12-5 and TRBJ1-2): DARVTQTPRHKVTEMGQEVTMRCQPILGHNTVFWYRQTMMQGLELLAYFRNRAPLDDSGMPKDRFSAEMPDATLATLKIQPSEPRDSAVYFCASGPRQERGYTFGSGTRLTVV.

The chain links TRBV28 to TRBJ1-2; 11 bases fit TRBD1. The CDR3 covers 16 residues. The junction had 9 bases not matched to a gene; V was cut back by 6 bases and J by 3 bases. Germline V gene lookup returns CDR1 MDHEN and CDR2 SYDVKM. The CDR3 here is CASSSVRTGGYYGYTF. CDR3 sequence (DNA): TGTGCCAGCAGCTCCGTCCGGACAGGGGGCTACTATGGCTACACCTTC.

As DNA, the CDR3 is TGTGCCAGCAGCTTAGCGGGAGGACAGGGCGCTAACTATGGCTACACCTTC. As protein: CASSLAGGQGANYGYTF. The chain is built from TRBV7-9 and TRBJ1-2; 8 positions agree with TRBD1. Unmatched junction bases numbered 6, after V lost 0 bases and J lost 0 bases. This CDR3 contains 17 residues. Germline V lookup: CDR1 SEHNR, CDR2 FQNEAQ (reference sequence). Filled out from reference TRBV7-9 and TRBJ1-2, the complete variable domain reads DTGVSQNPRHKITKRGQNVTFRCDPISEHNRLYWYRQTLGQGPEFLTYFQNEAQLEKSRLLSDRFSAERPKGSFSTLEIQRTEQGDSAMYLCASSLAGGQGANYGYTFGSGTRLTVV.

This rearrangement joins TRBV7-2 to TRBJ2-7; 9 nucleotides match TRBD1. In germline, CDR1 is SGHTA, CDR2 FQGNSA. The CDR3 runs 16 residues. V gave up 1 base and J gave up 0 bases; unmatched junction bases: 4. The CDR3 DNA is TGTGCCAGCAGCTTAGGCCGGGACAGGGTCTCCTACGAGCAGTACTTC. This encodes CASSLGRDRVSYEQYF.